This T cell receptor beta chain was recorded in a study of T-cell memory formation after mild COVID-19. Regarding the study as a whole: Clones that contracted clustered mainly in CM and EM if CD4+ and in EMRA if CD8+.

This clonotype was counted ten times or more. The antigen is unknown. This CDR3 has 13 residues. V lost 8 bases, J lost 2 bases, and 6 bases stayed unmatched. Per germline, CDR1 DFQATT and CDR2 SNEGSKA (reference sequence). TCRdb reprocessed the 5' RACE reads via MiXCR and lists one record per CDR3 protein. Of 180,000 or so distinct CDR3 sequences listed, 11% were seen once; the top ten hold roughly 3.8%. The source of this sequence is a man younger than 35 who had mild COVID-19 (a few samples of this study predate the infection). Cell type and time point are not known. The specimen sequenced was PBMCs or a T cell subset sorted from them (not recorded which). The chain employs TRBV20-1 and TRBJ2-3; 8 nucleotides align to TRBD2. CDR3 amino acids: CSKTGGPTDTQYF. CDR3 bases: TGCAGTAAGACGGGGGGGCCCACAGATACGCAGTATTTT.